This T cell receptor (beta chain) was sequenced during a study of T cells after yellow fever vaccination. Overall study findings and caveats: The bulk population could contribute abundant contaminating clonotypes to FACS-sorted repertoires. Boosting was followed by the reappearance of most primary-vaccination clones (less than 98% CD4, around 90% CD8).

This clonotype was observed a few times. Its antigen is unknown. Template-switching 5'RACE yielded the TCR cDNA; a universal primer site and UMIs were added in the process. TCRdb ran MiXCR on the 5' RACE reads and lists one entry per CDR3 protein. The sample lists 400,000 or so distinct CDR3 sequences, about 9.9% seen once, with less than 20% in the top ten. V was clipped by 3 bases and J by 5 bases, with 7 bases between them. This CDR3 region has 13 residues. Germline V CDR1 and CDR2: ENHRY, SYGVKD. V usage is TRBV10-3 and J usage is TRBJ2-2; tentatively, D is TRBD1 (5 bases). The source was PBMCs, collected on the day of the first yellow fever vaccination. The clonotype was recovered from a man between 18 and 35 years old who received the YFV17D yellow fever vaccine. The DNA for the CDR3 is TGTGCCATCAGTGACAGGGAAACCGGGGAGCTGTTTTTT. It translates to CAISDRETGELFF.